A single sample is the source of the 10 T cell receptor beta chains below, sequenced in a study of response to subunit inactivated influenza vaccine. Each CDR3 protein is one row after TCRdb ran MiXCR on the RT-PCR reads. The sample records just over 300,000 distinct CDR3 sequences, around a fifth being singletons. Sequenced here: PBMCs from blood, sampled less than 22 months after vaccination. The receptors were gathered from a man aged 50 to 69 who received an inactivated influenza vaccine.

V and J are TRBV7-2 and TRBJ2-3; D is unclear. Germline CDR1 and CDR2: SGHTA and FQGNSA. Between the trimmed V and J ends, which lost 2 bases and 6 bases, there was a span of 18 bases. This CDR3 has 16 residues. The CDR3 coding sequence is TGTGCCAGCAGCTTACCACCCTCTACTGGGGATGATACGCAGTATTTT. This encodes CASSLPPSTGDDTQYF.

This clonotype was picked up a small number of times. The J gene is TRBJ1-6, the V gene TRBV18; 9 nucleotides line up with TRBD1. The CDR3 is made up of 14 amino acids. Germline V lookup: CDR1 KGHSH, CDR2 LQKENI. Trimming removed 6 bases from V and 8 bases from J; junction bases left unmatched: 5. CDR3 in amino acids: CASSGQGTDSPLHF. In nucleotides, the CDR3 is TGTGCCAGCTCCGGACAGGGGACAGATTCACCCCTCCACTTT.

This clonotype was seen only a few times. The chain links TRBV12-3 or TRBV12-4 to TRBJ1-2; TRBD1 matches 8 bases. V trimming: 5 bases; J trimming: 2 bases; junction bases outside the gene matches: 7. CDR3 size: 15 residues. The CDR3 DNA reads TGTGCCAGCAGTCCGAGGACAGGGCTAAACTATGGCTACACCTTC. Protein: CASSPRTGLNYGYTF.

To note about this clonotype: A much larger clone differs by one base, so this may be a read error. The chain couples TRBV30 to TRBJ1-6, with D unresolved. The CDR3 spans 17 residues. CDR1 and CDR2 (germline): GTSNPN, SVGIG (reference sequence). DNA for the CDR3: TGTGCCTGGAGTGTACGCCCCCGCCTAATGTATAATTCAACCCTCCACTTT. Amino acid sequence: CAWSVRPRLMYNSTLHF.

The gene calls are TRBV19 and TRBJ2-1; 9 positions match TRBD2. This CDR3 region has 15 residues. Germline V gene lookup returns CDR1 LNHDA and CDR2 SQIVND (reference sequence). The ends lost 2 bases at V and 10 bases at J; junction bases unmatched: 9. CDR3 residues: CASSIISGRREEQFF. The CDR3 DNA reads as TGTGCCAGTAGTATAATAAGCGGGAGGCGGGAGGAGCAGTTCTTC.

The chain couples TRBV12-3 or TRBV12-4 to TRBJ1-1, with a possible D match to TRBD1 (5 bases). The CDR3 sequence is 12 residues long. Trimming left V 7 bases short and J 10 bases short, with 16 bases between. CDR3 DNA: TGTGCCAGCACCCCTTTATGGGGGGGAGCTTTCTTT. This gives the protein CASTPLWGGAFF.

The CDR3 DNA follows: TGTGCCAGCAGTTACGAATCGAGCTCCTACAATGAGCAGTTCTTC. This encodes CASSYESSSYNEQFF. The chain recombines TRBV6-2 or TRBV6-3 with TRBJ2-1, with unresolved D. This CDR3 has 15 residues. Germline CDR1 and CDR2: MNHEY and SVGEGT. The germline V and J ends were trimmed by 2 bases and 0 bases, with 8 bases remaining between them.

This clonotype was observed a handful of times. The CDR3 DNA is TGCAGTGCTAGAGACTTCAGCCCGCTAGAGACCCAGTACTTC. Protein sequence: CSARDFSPLETQYF. The rearrangement links TRBV20-1 to TRBJ2-5, with D unclear. V lost 0 bases and J lost 4, with 12 bases in between. Germline CDR1 reads DFQATT; CDR2 reads SNEGSKA (reference sequence). The CDR3 totals 14 residues.

The chain combines TRBV27 with TRBJ1-2, with TRBD1 matching 11 bases. CDR1 is MNHEY, CDR2 SMNVEV, per germline (reference sequence). The length of the CDR3 is 17 residues. V was clipped by 3 bases and J by 4 bases; unmatched bases: 10. CDR3 in DNA: TGTGCCAGCAGTTTCCTCACCGGGACAGGGGGTTCCTATGGCTACACCTTC. Amino acid sequence: CASSFLTGTGGSYGYTF.

The gene calls are TRBV15 and TRBJ1-5; D might be TRBD1 (5 bases). Trimming took 1 base from V and 6 from J, leaving 13 bases between them. The germline gives CDR1 LNHNV, CDR2 YYDKDF (reference sequence). The CDR3 covers 15 residues. CDR3 coding DNA: TGTGCCACCAGCAGAGCAGGGCCCGGAGGTCAGCCCCAGCATTTT. It specifies CATSRAGPGGQPQHF.